The 5 T cell receptor beta chains in this list originate from one sample, sequenced in a study of blood T cell repertoires in COVID-19. Here immunoSEQ multiplex PCR was the method, and the copy in TCRdb shows in-frame clones only, minus some. Among some 110,000 clones listed, 70% to 90% were seen once. Sequencing was done on a sample of peripheral blood. The receptors come from a man between 65 and 85 years old who had recovered from COVID-19.

This clone was seen a single time. The genes are TRBV27 and TRBJ2-5, with 12 bases fitting TRBD1. After removal of 5 bases from V and 3 bases from J, the junction contained 10 bases not matched to a gene. This CDR3 comprises 17 residues. Germline values: CDR1 MNHEY, CDR2 SMNVEV (reference sequence). The CDR3: CASSAISGTGGEETQYF. The CDR3 DNA reads as TGTGCCAGCAGTGCTATATCCGGGACAGGGGGCGAAGAGACCCAGTACTTC.

This clone was seen once. V gene TRBV4-1 combines with J gene TRBJ2-7, with a possible D match to TRBD1 (6 bases). The CDR3 length is 13 residues. Germline CDR1 is MGHRA and CDR2 is YSYEKL. The V and J ends lost 3 bases and 4 bases respectively, with 10 bases between them. The CDR3 protein is CASSHRTAYEQYF. CDR3 in DNA: TGCGCCAGCAGCCATAGGACAGCATACGAGCAGTACTTC.

Only a few counts were recorded for this clone. Here the CDR3 reads CASSIGQGHEQYF. CDR3 DNA sequence: TGTGCCAGCAGCATAGGACAGGGCCACGAGCAGTACTTC. This chain links TRBV7-8 with TRBJ2-7, with 8 bases fitting TRBD1. CDR3 length: 13 amino acids. CDR1 and CDR2 (germline): SGHVS, FQNEAQ. The junction had 5 bases not matched to a gene; V was cut back by 5 bases and J by 5 bases.

This rearrangement joins TRBV6-2 or TRBV6-3 to TRBJ2-2, with D tentatively TRBD1 (6 bases). The V end was cut by 4 bases, the J end by 3 bases, with 12 bases between. Per germline, CDR1 MNHEY and CDR2 SVGEGT. This CDR3 region has 15 residues. The CDR3 DNA is TGTGCCAGCAGTTTGACAGGTCGGGACACCGGGGAGCTGTTTTTT. Its translation is CASSLTGRDTGELFF.

This rearrangement joins TRBV5-4 to TRBJ1-1, with 7 nucleotides matching TRBD1. This CDR3 has 13 residues. Germline loops: CDR1 SGHNT, CDR2 YYREEE (reference sequence). The ends lost 4 bases at V and 10 bases at J; junction bases unmatched: 10. CDR3 amino acids: CASSPDRESGAFF. CDR3 in DNA: TGTGCCAGCAGCCCAGACAGGGAGTCCGGAGCTTTCTTT.